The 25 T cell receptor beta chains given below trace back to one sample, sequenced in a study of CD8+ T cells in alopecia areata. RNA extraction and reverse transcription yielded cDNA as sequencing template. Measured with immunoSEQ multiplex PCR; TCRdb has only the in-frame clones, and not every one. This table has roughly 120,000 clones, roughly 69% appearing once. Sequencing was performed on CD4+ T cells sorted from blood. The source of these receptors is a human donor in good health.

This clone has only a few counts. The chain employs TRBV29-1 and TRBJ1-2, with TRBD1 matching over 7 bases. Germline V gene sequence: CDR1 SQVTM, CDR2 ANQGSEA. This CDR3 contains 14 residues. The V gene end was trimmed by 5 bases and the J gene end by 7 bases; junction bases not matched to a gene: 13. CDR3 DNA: TGCAGCGTTCGAACGGGACAGTCAGCAATTGGCTACACCTTC. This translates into CSVRTGQSAIGYTF.

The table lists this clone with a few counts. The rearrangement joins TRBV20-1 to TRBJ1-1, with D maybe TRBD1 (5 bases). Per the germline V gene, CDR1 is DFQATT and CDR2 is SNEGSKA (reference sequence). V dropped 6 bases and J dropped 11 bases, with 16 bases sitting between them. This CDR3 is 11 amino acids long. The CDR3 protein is CSAPSRVLAFF. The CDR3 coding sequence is TGCAGTGCCCCTAGCAGGGTTCTTGCTTTCTTT.

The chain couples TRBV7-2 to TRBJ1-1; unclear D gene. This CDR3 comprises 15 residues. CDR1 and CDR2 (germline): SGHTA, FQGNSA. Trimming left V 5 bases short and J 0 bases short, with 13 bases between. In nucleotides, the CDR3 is TGTGCCAGCAGCCCCCGGCCGGTGGTGAACACTGAAGCTTTCTTT. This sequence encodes CASSPRPVVNTEAFF.

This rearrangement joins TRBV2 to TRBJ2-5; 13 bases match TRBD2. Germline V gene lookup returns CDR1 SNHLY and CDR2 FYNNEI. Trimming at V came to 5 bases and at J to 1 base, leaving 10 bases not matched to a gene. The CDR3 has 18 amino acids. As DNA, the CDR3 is TGTGCCAGCAGTTCGACTAGCGGGGGGCTCATCGCCCAAGAGACCCAGTACTTC. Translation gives CASSSTSGGLIAQETQYF.

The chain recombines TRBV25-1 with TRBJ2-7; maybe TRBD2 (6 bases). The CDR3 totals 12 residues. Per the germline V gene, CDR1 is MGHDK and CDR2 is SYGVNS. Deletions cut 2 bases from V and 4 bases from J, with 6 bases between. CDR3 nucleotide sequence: TGTGCCAGCAGTGAAGGGAGGTACGAGCAGTACTTC. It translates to CASSEGRYEQYF.

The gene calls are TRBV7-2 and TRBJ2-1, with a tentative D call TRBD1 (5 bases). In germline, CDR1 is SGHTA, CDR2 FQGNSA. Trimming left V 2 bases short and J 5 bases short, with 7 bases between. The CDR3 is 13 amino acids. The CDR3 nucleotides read TGTGCCAGCAGCTTACGACAGCACAATGAGCAGTTCTTC. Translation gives CASSLRQHNEQFF.

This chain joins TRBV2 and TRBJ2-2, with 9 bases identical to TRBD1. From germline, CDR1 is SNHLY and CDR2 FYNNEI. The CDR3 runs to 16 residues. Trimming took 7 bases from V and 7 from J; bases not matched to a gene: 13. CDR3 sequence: CASILSGTGSGGELFF. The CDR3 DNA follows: TGTGCCAGCATTCTCTCCGGGACAGGGTCGGGCGGGGAGCTGTTTTTT. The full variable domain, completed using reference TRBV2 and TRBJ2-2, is EPEVTQTPSHQVTQMGQEVILRCVPISNHLYFYWYRQILGQKVEFLVSFYNNEISEKSEIFDDQFSVERPDGSNFTLKIRSTKLEDSAMYFCASILSGTGSGGELFFGEGSRLTVL.

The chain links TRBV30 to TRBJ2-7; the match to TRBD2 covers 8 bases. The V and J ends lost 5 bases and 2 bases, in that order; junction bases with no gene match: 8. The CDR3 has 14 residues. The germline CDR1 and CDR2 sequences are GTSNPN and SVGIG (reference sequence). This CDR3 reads CAWGSQLAAYEQYF. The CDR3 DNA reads TGTGCCTGGGGTTCCCAACTAGCGGCCTACGAGCAGTACTTC.

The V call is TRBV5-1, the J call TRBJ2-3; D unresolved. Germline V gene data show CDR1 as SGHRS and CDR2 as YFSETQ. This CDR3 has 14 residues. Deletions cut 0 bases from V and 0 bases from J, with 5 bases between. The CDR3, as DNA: TGCGCCAGCAGCTTGGAGCTCAGCACAGATACGCAGTATTTT. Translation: CASSLELSTDTQYF.

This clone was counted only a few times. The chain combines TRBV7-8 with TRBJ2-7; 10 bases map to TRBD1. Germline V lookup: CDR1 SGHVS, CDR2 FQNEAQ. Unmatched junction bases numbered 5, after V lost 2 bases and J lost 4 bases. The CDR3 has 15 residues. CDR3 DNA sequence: TGTGCCAGCAGCTTATTGGGGACAGGGGCATACGAGCAGTACTTC. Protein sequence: CASSLLGTGAYEQYF.

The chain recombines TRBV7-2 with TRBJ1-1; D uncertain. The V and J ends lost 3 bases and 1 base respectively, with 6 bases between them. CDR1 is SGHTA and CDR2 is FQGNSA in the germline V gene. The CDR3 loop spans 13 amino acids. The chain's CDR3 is CASSLWGNTEAFF. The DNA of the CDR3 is TGTGCCAGCAGCTTGTGGGGGAACACTGAAGCTTTCTTT.

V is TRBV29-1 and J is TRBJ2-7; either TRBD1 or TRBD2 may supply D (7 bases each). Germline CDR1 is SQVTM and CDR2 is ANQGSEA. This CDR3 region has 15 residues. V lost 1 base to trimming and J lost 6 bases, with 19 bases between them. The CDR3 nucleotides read TGCAGCGTTGAAGGCGGACAGGTTGCGGGGGTCGAGCAGTACTTC. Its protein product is CSVEGGQVAGVEQYF.

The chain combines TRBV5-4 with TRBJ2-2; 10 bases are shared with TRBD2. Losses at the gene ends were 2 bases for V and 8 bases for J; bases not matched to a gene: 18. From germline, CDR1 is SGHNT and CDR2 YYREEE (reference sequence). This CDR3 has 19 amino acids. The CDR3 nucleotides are TGTGCCAGCAGCTTTCGAGGGTCTAGCGGGGGCCAAAGAGTTGGGGAGCTGTTTTTT. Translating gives CASSFRGSSGGQRVGELFF. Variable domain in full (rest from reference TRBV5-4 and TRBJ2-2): ETGVTQSPTHLIKTRGQQVTLRCSSQSGHNTVSWYQQALGQGPQFIFQYYREEENGRGNFPPRFSGLQFPNYSSELNVNALELDDSALYLCASSFRGSSGGQRVGELFFGEGSRLTVL.

The CDR3 loop is CASSFLFSNTEAFF. The CDR3 region has the DNA TGTGCCAGCAGTTTCCTCTTTTCGAACACTGAAGCTTTCTTT. V usage is TRBV27 and J usage is TRBJ1-1; D is uncertain. Germline CDR1 reads MNHEY; CDR2 reads SMNVEV (reference sequence). The CDR3 sequence is 14 residues long. V lost 3 bases and J lost 1, with 9 bases in between.

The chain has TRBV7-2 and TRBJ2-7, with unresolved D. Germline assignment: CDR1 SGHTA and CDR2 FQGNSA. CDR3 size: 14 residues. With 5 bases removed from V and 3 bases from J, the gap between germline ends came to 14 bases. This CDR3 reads CASSAKDGRYEQYF. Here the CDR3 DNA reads TGTGCCAGCAGCGCTAAGGACGGCCGCTACGAGCAGTACTTC.

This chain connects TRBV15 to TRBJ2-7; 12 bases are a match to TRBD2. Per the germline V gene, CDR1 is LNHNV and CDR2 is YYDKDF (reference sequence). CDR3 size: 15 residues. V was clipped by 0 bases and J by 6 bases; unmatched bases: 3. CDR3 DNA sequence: TGTGCCACCAGCAGAGATAGACTAGCGGGGGCCGAGCAGTACTTC. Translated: CATSRDRLAGAEQYF.

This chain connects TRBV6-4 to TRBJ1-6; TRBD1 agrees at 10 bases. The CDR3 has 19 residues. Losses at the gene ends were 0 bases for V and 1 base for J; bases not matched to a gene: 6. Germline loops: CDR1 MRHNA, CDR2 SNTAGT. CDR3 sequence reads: CASSDSIWGQGSYNSPLHF. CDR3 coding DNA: TGTGCCAGCAGTGACTCGATTTGGGGACAGGGGTCCTATAATTCACCCCTCCACTTT.

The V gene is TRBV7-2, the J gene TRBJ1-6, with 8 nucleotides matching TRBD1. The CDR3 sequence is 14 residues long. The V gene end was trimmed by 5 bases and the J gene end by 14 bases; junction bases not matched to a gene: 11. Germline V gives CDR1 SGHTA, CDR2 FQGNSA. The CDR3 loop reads CASSMDRARNSLHF. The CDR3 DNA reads TGTGCCAGCAGCATGGACAGGGCCCGGAATTCCCTCCACTTT.

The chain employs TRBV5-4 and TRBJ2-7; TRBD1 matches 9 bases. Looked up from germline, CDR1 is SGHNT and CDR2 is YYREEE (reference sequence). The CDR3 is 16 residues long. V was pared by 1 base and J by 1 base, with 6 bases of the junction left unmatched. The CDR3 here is CASSLPKQGASYEQYF. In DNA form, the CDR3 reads TGTGCCAGCAGCTTGCCTAAACAGGGGGCGTCCTACGAGCAGTACTTC.

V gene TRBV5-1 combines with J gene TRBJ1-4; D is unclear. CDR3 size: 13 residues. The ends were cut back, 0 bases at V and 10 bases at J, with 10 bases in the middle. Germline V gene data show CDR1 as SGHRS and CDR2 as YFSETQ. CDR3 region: CASSLEESGKLFF. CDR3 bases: TGCGCCAGCAGCTTGGAGGAATCTGGAAAACTGTTTTTT.

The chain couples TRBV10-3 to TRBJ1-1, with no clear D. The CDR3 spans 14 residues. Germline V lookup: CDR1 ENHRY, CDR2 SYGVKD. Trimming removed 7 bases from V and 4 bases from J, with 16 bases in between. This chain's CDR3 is CAITKDGSGTEAFF. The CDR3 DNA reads TGTGCCATCACCAAGGACGGCTCGGGCACTGAAGCTTTCTTT.

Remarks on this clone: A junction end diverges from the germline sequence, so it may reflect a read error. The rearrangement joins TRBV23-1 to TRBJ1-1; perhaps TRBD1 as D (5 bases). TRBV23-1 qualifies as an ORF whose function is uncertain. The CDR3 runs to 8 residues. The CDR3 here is CASRGTDF. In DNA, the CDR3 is TGCGCCAGCAGGGGGACTGACTTT.

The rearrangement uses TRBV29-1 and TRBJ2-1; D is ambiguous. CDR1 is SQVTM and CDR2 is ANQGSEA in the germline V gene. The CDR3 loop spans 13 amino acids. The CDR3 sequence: CSSAPRVRNEQFF. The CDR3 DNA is TGCAGTTCCGCCCCCCGGGTTCGCAATGAGCAGTTCTTC.

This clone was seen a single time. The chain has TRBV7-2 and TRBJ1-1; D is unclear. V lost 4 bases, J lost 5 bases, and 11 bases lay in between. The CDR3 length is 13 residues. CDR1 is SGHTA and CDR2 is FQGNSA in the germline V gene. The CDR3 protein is CASSYGPSTEAFF. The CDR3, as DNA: TGTGCCAGCAGCTACGGACCTAGTACTGAAGCTTTCTTT.

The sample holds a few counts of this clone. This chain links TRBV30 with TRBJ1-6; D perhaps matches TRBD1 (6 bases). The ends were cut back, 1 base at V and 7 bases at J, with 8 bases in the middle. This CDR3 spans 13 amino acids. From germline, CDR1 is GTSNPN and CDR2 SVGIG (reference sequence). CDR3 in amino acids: CAWSEGVNSPLHF. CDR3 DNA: TGTGCCTGGAGTGAGGGGGTGAATTCACCCCTCCACTTT.